Listed below are T cell receptor beta chains from one sample, sequenced in a study of blood T cell repertoires in COVID-19. The table came from immunoSEQ multiplex PCR; TCRdb's copy has only in-frame clones and leaves some out. The repertoire holds fewer than 200,000 clones, 89% seen once, with under 2% in the top ten. The sample consisted of peripheral blood. The receptors were gathered from a man younger than 35 who had recovered from COVID-19. CDR3s include the opening cysteine and the closing phenylalanine or tryptophan. Fields, in order: J gene, clone size, V gene, D gene, CDR3 length, CDR3 DNA, CDR3 protein. The D gene is left open where the match is weak. Some rows have no size entry. The others give once, few or many, or a class for an expanded clone.

J: TRBJ2-2
size: .
V: TRBV24-1
D: TRBD1
length: 16
DNA: TGTGCCACCAGTGATTCGGGACAGGGGGGCACCGGGGAGCTGTTTTTT
CDR3: CATSDSGQGGTGELFF

J: TRBJ1-4
size: .
V: TRBV28
D: .
length: 14
DNA: TGTGCCAGCAGTTTGACAGGTGGGGGTGAAAAACTGTTTTTT
CDR3: CASSLTGGGEKLFF

J: TRBJ2-5
size: .
V: TRBV5-8
D: .
length: 14
DNA: TGTGCCAGCAGCTTCGGGGGGCGAGGCGAGACCCAGTACTTC
CDR3: CASSFGGRGETQYF

J: TRBJ1-6
size: .
V: TRBV12-3/TRBV12-4
D: .
length: 13
DNA: TGTGCCAGCAGCTTTCTCTCCTATTCACCCCTCCACTTT
CDR3: CASSFLSYSPLHF

J: TRBJ2-7
size: .
V: TRBV7-2
D: TRBD2
length: 15
DNA: TGTGCCAGCAGGCCCCCCGGGGGGATTTTATACGAGCAGTACTTC
CDR3: CASRPPGGILYEQYF

J: TRBJ1-2
size: once
V: TRBV20-1
D: TRBD1
length: 11
DNA: TGCAGTGCTGGGACAGGGAGAGGCTACACCTTC
CDR3: CSAGTGRGYTF

J: TRBJ1-1
size: .
V: TRBV3-1/TRBV3-2
D: TRBD1
length: 12
DNA: TGTGCCAGCAGCCCTACAGGGGGCAGAGCTTTCTTT
CDR3: CASSPTGGRAFF

J: TRBJ1-5
size: .
V: TRBV4-1
D: .
length: 14
DNA: TGCGCCAGCAGCCAAGTAGGGGGAGATCAGCCCCAGCATTTT
CDR3: CASSQVGGDQPQHF

J: TRBJ1-2
size: .
V: TRBV28
D: TRBD1
length: 15
DNA: TGTGCCAGCAGTCCGAGAAGGGGGCTGGACTATGGCTACACCTTC
CDR3: CASSPRRGLDYGYTF

J: TRBJ1-2
size: .
V: TRBV7-9
D: .
length: 13
DNA: TGTGCCAGCACCGAGCGGGGGGCGTATGGCTACACCTTC
CDR3: CASTERGAYGYTF

J: TRBJ2-7
size: .
V: TRBV7-2
D: TRBD1
length: 13
DNA: TGTGCCAGCAGCCGTGGACAGGGCGGCGAGCAGTACTTC
CDR3: CASSRGQGGEQYF

J: TRBJ2-2
size: .
V: TRBV28
D: .
length: 10
DNA: TGTGCCAGCAGGCGCGGGGAGCTGTTTTTT
CDR3: CASRRGELFF

J: TRBJ1-1
size: .
V: TRBV28
D: .
length: 10
DNA: TGTGCCAGCTCCCGGTGGGAAGCTTTCTTT
CDR3: CASSRWEAFF

J: TRBJ2-3
size: .
V: TRBV28
D: TRBD1
length: 15
DNA: TGTGCCAGCAGCGCCGGGACAGGGGGCACAGATACGCAGTATTTT
CDR3: CASSAGTGGTDTQYF

J: TRBJ1-3
size: .
V: TRBV19
D: .
length: 15
DNA: TGTGCCAGTGCGAGGCAGCCAACCTCTGGAAACACCATATATTTT
CDR3: CASARQPTSGNTIYF

J: TRBJ2-1
size: .
V: TRBV5-1
D: TRBD2
length: 17
DNA: TGCGCCAGCAGCTTGGTGGCTAGCGGGAGAGGGGGCAATGAGCAGTTCTTC
CDR3: CASSLVASGRGGNEQFF

J: TRBJ1-1
size: .
V: TRBV12-5
D: TRBD1
length: 12
DNA: TGTGCTAGTGGTTGGGGACAGTCTGAAGCTTTCTTT
CDR3: CASGWGQSEAFF

J: TRBJ1-2
size: .
V: TRBV6-5
D: .
length: 14
DNA: TGTGCCAGCAGTTACTCTAGACAGAGCTATGGCTACACCTTC
CDR3: CASSYSRQSYGYTF

J: TRBJ2-7
size: .
V: TRBV6-6
D: .
length: 16
DNA: TGTGCCAGCTCCCGGGCCATGAGACAGACAATTTACGAGCAGTACTTC
CDR3: CASSRAMRQTIYEQYF

J: TRBJ2-2
size: .
V: TRBV24-1
D: .
length: 15
DNA: TGTGCCACCAGTGATCCTAGGATGAACACCGGGGAGCTGTTTTTT
CDR3: CATSDPRMNTGELFF

J: TRBJ2-7
size: .
V: TRBV11-2
D: TRBD2
length: 14
DNA: TGTGCCAGCTGCGGGGGGGAGGGCAACTACGAGCAGTACTTC
CDR3: CASCGGEGNYEQYF

J: TRBJ1-2
size: .
V: TRBV28
D: .
length: 11
DNA: TGTGCCAGCAGTTTGGCCTATGGCTACACCTTC
CDR3: CASSLAYGYTF

J: TRBJ2-3
size: .
V: TRBV24-1
D: TRBD2
length: 15
DNA: TGTGCCACCAGTGGGACTAGCCCAAGCACAGATACGCAGTATTTT
CDR3: CATSGTSPSTDTQYF

J: TRBJ2-5
size: few
V: TRBV27
D: TRBD2
length: 16
DNA: TGTGCCAGCAGTTCTCTCTCAGCGGGAGGGACCGAGACCCAGTACTTC
CDR3: CASSSLSAGGTETQYF

J: TRBJ2-2
size: .
V: TRBV11-3
D: TRBD2
length: 16
DNA: TGTGCCAGCAGCTCCCGGGTAGCGGGAGGCACCGGGGAGCTGTTTTTT
CDR3: CASSSRVAGGTGELFF

J: TRBJ2-5
size: .
V: TRBV6-6
D: .
length: 13
DNA: TGTGCCAGCAGTTACGAGGTCCAAGAGACCCAGTACTTC
CDR3: CASSYEVQETQYF

J: TRBJ1-1
size: .
V: TRBV4-3
D: .
length: 14
DNA: TGCGCCAGCAGCCTTTCCTCGGGGATCACTGAAGCTTTCTTT
CDR3: CASSLSSGITEAFF

J: TRBJ1-2
size: few
V: TRBV9
D: TRBD1
length: 13
DNA: TGTGCCAGCAGCGTGGGACAGGGAGGGGGCTACACCTTC
CDR3: CASSVGQGGGYTF

J: TRBJ2-1
size: once
V: TRBV12-3/TRBV12-4
D: .
length: 11
DNA: TGTGCCAGCACTAGCACCCGGGAGCAGTTCTTC
CDR3: CASTSTREQFF

J: TRBJ2-7
size: .
V: TRBV6-5
D: TRBD1
length: 14
DNA: TGTGCCAGCAGCCGGACAGGAGGAACCTACGAGCAGTACTTC
CDR3: CASSRTGGTYEQYF

J: TRBJ2-2
size: .
V: TRBV6-5
D: TRBD2
length: 14
DNA: TGTGCCAGCATCAGGACTAGCGGGATCGGGGAGCTGTTTTTT
CDR3: CASIRTSGIGELFF

J: TRBJ2-3
size: .
V: TRBV30
D: TRBD2
length: 13
DNA: TGTGCCTGGAGTGTATCGGGAGGTGATACGCAGTATTTT
CDR3: CAWSVSGGDTQYF

J: TRBJ2-3
size: .
V: TRBV7-8
D: TRBD1
length: 16
DNA: TGTGCCAGCAGCACTGGGGACAGGGCCAACACAGATACGCAGTATTTT
CDR3: CASSTGDRANTDTQYF

J: TRBJ2-5
size: few
V: TRBV4-2
D: TRBD2
length: 17
DNA: TGTGCCAGCAGCCGGAGAGTGCAGCGGGGGGTAGGAGAGACCCAGTACTTC
CDR3: CASSRRVQRGVGETQYF

J: TRBJ2-1
size: .
V: TRBV11-2
D: .
length: 15
DNA: TGTGCCAGCAGCTTAGATCGAGGCGATCGGAATGAGCAGTTCTTC
CDR3: CASSLDRGDRNEQFF

J: TRBJ2-2
size: .
V: TRBV3-1/TRBV3-2
D: .
length: 15
DNA: TGTGCCAGCAGCCATATGCTAGATTACACCGGGGAGCTGTTTTTT
CDR3: CASSHMLDYTGELFF

J: TRBJ2-5
size: .
V: TRBV5-1
D: .
length: 14
DNA: TGCGCCAGCAGCTTGGTTTCGGGACAAGAGACCCAGTACTTC
CDR3: CASSLVSGQETQYF

J: TRBJ2-5
size: .
V: TRBV12-5
D: TRBD2
length: 15
DNA: TGTGCTAGTGGCCGGAGCGGGAGGGCCGGGGAGACCCAGTACTTC
CDR3: CASGRSGRAGETQYF

J: TRBJ2-2
size: .
V: TRBV6-2/TRBV6-3
D: TRBD1
length: 17
DNA: TGTGCCAGCAGTTACTCGAAGGGACAGGGCTACACCGGGGAGCTGTTTTTT
CDR3: CASSYSKGQGYTGELFF

J: TRBJ2-1
size: .
V: TRBV7-3
D: .
length: 15
DNA: TGTGCCAGCAGCTTAACGGGGAGCTCCTACAATGAGCAGTTCTTC
CDR3: CASSLTGSSYNEQFF

J: TRBJ1-1
size: .
V: TRBV10-3
D: .
length: 15
DNA: TGTGCCATCAGTGAGTCCGGACTCCTGAACACTGAAGCTTTCTTT
CDR3: CAISESGLLNTEAFF

J: TRBJ2-7
size: .
V: TRBV2
D: .
length: 13
DNA: TGTGCCAGCAGTGAGGACAGCAAGTACGAGCAGTACTTC
CDR3: CASSEDSKYEQYF

J: TRBJ2-1
size: .
V: TRBV9
D: .
length: 15
DNA: TGTGCCAGCAGCCCCCGAACTTCTGGGCACAATGAGCAGTTCTTC
CDR3: CASSPRTSGHNEQFF

J: TRBJ1-6
size: .
V: TRBV28
D: .
length: 14
DNA: TGTGCCAGCACCCAGGGTCTTTGGAATTCACCCCTCCACTTT
CDR3: CASTQGLWNSPLHF

J: TRBJ1-1
size: .
V: TRBV2
D: TRBD1
length: 12
DNA: TGTGCCAGCAGTGAACAGGGGGCGACTGAATGCTTT
CDR3: CASSEQGATECF

J: TRBJ2-7
size: few
V: TRBV19
D: TRBD2
length: 16
DNA: TGTGCCAGTAGTCCCCGACTAGCGGGCAGCTCCTACGAGCAGTACTTC
CDR3: CASSPRLAGSSYEQYF

J: TRBJ1-5
size: .
V: TRBV6-1
D: .
length: 15
DNA: TGTGCCAGCAGTGAAGGCCGGGTCAACAATCAGCCCCAGCATTTT
CDR3: CASSEGRVNNQPQHF

J: TRBJ1-1
size: .
V: TRBV6-5
D: .
length: 15
DNA: TGTGCCAGCAGTTACTCTGAGGGCGGGCGCACTGAAGCTTTCTTT
CDR3: CASSYSEGGRTEAFF

J: TRBJ1-5
size: few
V: TRBV25-1
D: TRBD1
length: 14
DNA: TGTGCCAGCAGTTTAACAGGGGACAATCAGCCCCAGCATTTT
CDR3: CASSLTGDNQPQHF

J: TRBJ2-7
size: .
V: TRBV7-2
D: .
length: 17
DNA: TGTGCCAGCAGCTTAGGACCCCCGGACAGCGATTCTCCCCAGCAGTACTTC
CDR3: CASSLGPPDSDSPQQYF

J: TRBJ1-1
size: .
V: TRBV29-1
D: TRBD1
length: 13
DNA: TGCAGCGTTGCGAGGACAGGGAACACTGAAGCTTTCTTT
CDR3: CSVARTGNTEAFF

J: TRBJ1-1
size: once
V: TRBV24-1
D: .
length: 13
DNA: TGTGCCACCAGAGGGAGGGCAGGCACTGAAGCTTTCTTT
CDR3: CATRGRAGTEAFF

J: TRBJ2-1
size: .
V: TRBV12-2
D: .
length: 15
DNA: TGTGCAAGTCGCTTAGCGAATACTAGCGGTAATGAGCAGTTCTTC
CDR3: CASRLANTSGNEQFF

J: TRBJ1-5
size: .
V: TRBV2
D: TRBD1
length: 14
DNA: TGTGCCAGCAGTGACGGACAGGGGTTGATGCCCCAGCATTTT
CDR3: CASSDGQGLMPQHF

J: TRBJ1-2
size: .
V: TRBV6-2/TRBV6-3
D: .
length: 15
DNA: TGTGCCAGCAGTTACTCTGCAGGGGCCGGCTATGGCTACACCTTC
CDR3: CASSYSAGAGYGYTF

J: TRBJ1-1
size: .
V: TRBV15
D: .
length: 14
DNA: TGTGCCACCAGCAGAGATCCCATGAACACTGAAGCTTTCTTT
CDR3: CATSRDPMNTEAFF

J: TRBJ1-1
size: once
V: TRBV6-6
D: .
length: 13
DNA: TGTGCCAGCAGTACAGGGCCCCCGGCTGAAGCTTTCTTT
CDR3: CASSTGPPAEAFF